This T cell receptor beta chain appears in the sequencing data of a study of T-cell memory formation after mild COVID-19. Study information: Largely donor-specific TCR clusters were found. Notes on the study in general: The main location of contracting CD4+ clones was CM and EM, and that of contracting CD8+ clones was EMRA. While clones contracting from day 15 to 85 were balanced between CD4 and CD8, later expanders leaned CD4+. Clonal second-wave expansions that peaked on day 37 had unconfirmed SARS-CoV-2 specificity.

Turning to this clonotype: Its antigen is still unknown.

In germline, CDR1 is MGHRA, CDR2 YSYEKL. Trimming removed 5 bases at V and 6 bases at J, with 17 bases between. The CDR3 length is 15 residues. MiXCR was run by TCRdb on the 5' RACE reads, yielding one entry per CDR3 protein. The sample contains about 360,000 distinct CDR3 sequences, roughly 13% of which appear only once. V usage is TRBV4-1 and J usage is TRBJ2-1; a possible D gene is TRBD1 (6 bases). This TCR came from a man aged 18 to 35 who had mild COVID-19 (a few samples of this study predate the infection). Cell type and time point are not known. The specimen sequenced was PBMCs or a T cell subset sorted from them (not recorded which). This CDR3 reads CASSTWNRESNEQFF. CDR3 bases: TGCGCCAGCAGCACCTGGAACAGGGAGTCCAATGAGCAGTTCTTC.